One sample yielded the 22 T cell receptor beta chains listed below, sequenced in a study of shared clonotypes between healthy human individuals. TCRdb keeps only in-frame clones here, not all; method: immunoSEQ multiplex PCR. The sample consists of fewer than 1.4 million clones, approximately 80% of them appearing once. The specimen sequenced was memory CD4+ T cells from PBMCs. Specified subset: CD45RA-negative fraction. The source of these receptors is a man younger than 35 in good health. Some clones in this sample may be carry-over from other donors' samples.

The chain combines TRBV12-5 with TRBJ1-1; D ambiguous. Looked up from germline, CDR1 is LGHNT and CDR2 is FRNRAP. The length of the CDR3 is 14 residues. The V end was cut by 2 bases, the J end by 7 bases, with 14 bases between. The CDR3 here is CASGLFEPGREAFF. CDR3 nucleotides: TGTGCTAGTGGTTTGTTTGAGCCCGGCCGTGAAGCTTTCTTT.

This clone was seen at least ten times. This chain connects TRBV7-3 to TRBJ2-2, with D possibly being TRBD2 (5 bases). The V gene lost 5 bases and the J gene lost 5 bases, with 12 bases spanning the gap. CDR3 length equals 14 residues. The germline V gene encodes CDR1 SGHTA and CDR2 FQGTGA. DNA of the CDR3: TGTGCCAGCAGCCCGGGATCCTCAACCGGGGAGCTGTTTTTT. This codes for CASSPGSSTGELFF. Combining the CDR3 with reference TRBV7-3 and TRBJ2-2 gives the whole variable domain GAGVSQTPSNKVTEKGKYVELRCDPISGHTALYWYRQSLGQGPEFLIYFQGTGAADDSGLPNDRFFAVRPEGSVSTLKIQRTERGDSAVYLCASSPGSSTGELFFGEGSRLTVL.

Concerning this clone: A much larger clone is a single base away; this may be a read error. In the same sample, other DNA sequences code for this CDR3. The V and J genes are TRBV27 and TRBJ2-5; possibly TRBD2 for D (6 bases). This CDR3 is 14 amino acids long. Germline-derived CDR1 and CDR2 are MNHEY and SMNVEV (reference sequence). Trimming took off 5 bases at V and 7 bases at J, with 17 bases between the two ends. The CDR3 DNA reads as TGTGCCAGCAGTCCGGGGATGGAGGGACGGACCCAGTACTTC. Protein sequence: CASSPGMEGRTQYF.

The V and J genes are TRBV11-3 and TRBJ2-1; TRBD1 matches at 8 bases. CDR1 is SGHNT and CDR2 is YENEEA in the germline V gene. The CDR3 is made up of 12 amino acids. V lost 5 bases to trimming and J lost 8 bases; unmatched junction nucleotides: 2. CDR3 loop: CASSGQGDEQFF. The CDR3 coding sequence is TGTGCCAGCAGCGGACAGGGAGATGAGCAGTTCTTC.

The table lists this clone with a few counts. This chain links TRBV18 with TRBJ2-7; 8 bases line up with TRBD2. The ends lost 1 base at V and 6 bases at J; junction bases unmatched: 11. Germline loops: CDR1 KGHSH, CDR2 LQKENI. The CDR3 spans 16 residues. CDR3 sequence (DNA): TGTGCCAGCTCACCACTGCCGGGGCGGGAGGTAGGCGAGCAGTACTTC. Amino acids: CASSPLPGREVGEQYF.

The rearrangement links TRBV19 to TRBJ2-2; 7 nucleotides agree with TRBD1. Germline V gene data show CDR1 as LNHDA and CDR2 as SQIVND (reference sequence). J gave up 5 bases and V 5 bases, and 8 bases lay outside the gene matches. The CDR3 length is 15 residues. CDR3 sequence (DNA): TGTGCCAGTAGTGGCAACAGGGGATGGACCGGGGAGCTGTTTTTT. Amino acids: CASSGNRGWTGELFF.

The chain links TRBV7-2 to TRBJ2-5; 7 nucleotides align to TRBD2. Germline values: CDR1 SGHTA, CDR2 FQGNSA. The CDR3 runs to 15 residues. V trimming: 4 bases; J trimming: 4 bases; junction bases outside the gene matches: 9. The CDR3 DNA reads as TGTGCCAGCAGCTCCCAGTCACTAGCGCGAGAGACCCAGTACTTC. Protein: CASSSQSLARETQYF. The full variable domain, its missing parts supplied by reference TRBV7-2 and TRBJ2-5, is GAGVSQSPSNKVTEKGKDVELRCDPISGHTALYWYRQSLGQGLEFLIYFQGNSAPDKSGLPSDRFSAERTGGSVSTLTIQRTQQEDSAVYLCASSSQSLARETQYFGPGTRLLVL.

Only one count was recorded for this clone. The chain joins TRBV5-4 to TRBJ2-3, with 12 bases identical to TRBD2. CDR1 and CDR2 (germline): SGHNT, YYREEE (reference sequence). The CDR3 consists of 16 residues. J was trimmed by 4 bases and V by 2 bases; bases with no gene match: 5. CDR3 in DNA: TGTGCCAGCAGCTTTCTAGCGGGAGGGGGGTCAGATACGCAGTATTTT. It codes for CASSFLAGGGSDTQYF.

V gene TRBV7-7 combines with J gene TRBJ2-7; 8 bases fit TRBD1. In germline, CDR1 is SSHAT, CDR2 FNYEAQ (reference sequence). The CDR3 consists of 14 residues. J lost 6 bases, V lost 5 bases, and 9 bases had no gene match. CDR3 DNA: TGTGCCAGCAGCCCAAGGACAGGGCAGGCCGAGCAGTACTTC. Translation: CASSPRTGQAEQYF.

The gene calls are TRBV7-8 and TRBJ2-1; D unclear. Germline CDR1 reads SGHVS; CDR2 reads FQNEAQ. The V gene lost 1 base and the J gene lost 0 bases, with 10 bases spanning the gap. The CDR3 runs 16 residues. The CDR3 coding sequence is TGTGCCAGCAGCTTAGTAAGCCAAAGCTCCTACAATGAGCAGTTCTTC. As protein: CASSLVSQSSYNEQFF.

This clone turned up a few times. This rearrangement joins TRBV2 to TRBJ1-1; D may be TRBD1 (6 bases). In germline, CDR1 is SNHLY, CDR2 FYNNEI. Trimming cost V 6 bases and J 8 bases, with 7 bases left between them. The CDR3 runs to 10 residues. The CDR3 DNA sequence: TGTGCCAGCAGGACAGGAGAAGCTTTCTTT. The encoded protein is CASRTGEAFF. The full variable domain, in which reference TRBV2 and TRBJ1-1 provide the parts outside the CDR3, is EPEVTQTPSHQVTQMGQEVILRCVPISNHLYFYWYRQILGQKVEFLVSFYNNEISEKSEIFDDQFSVERPDGSNFTLKIRSTKLEDSAMYFCASRTGEAFFGQGTRLTVV.

This clone has just one count. The chain recombines TRBV19 with TRBJ2-7; TRBD1 is a possible D gene (5 bases). The V gene's germline CDR1 is LNHDA and CDR2 SQIVND (reference sequence). The CDR3 has 12 amino acids. V lost 5 bases to trimming and J lost 2 bases, with 7 bases between them. CDR3 nucleotide sequence: TGTGCCAGTAGTGACAGACCCTACGAGCAGTACTTC. Its protein is CASSDRPYEQYF.

V usage is TRBV15 and J usage is TRBJ2-1, with unresolved D. V was cut by 0 bases and J by 9 bases, with 12 bases left in between. Germline CDR1 is LNHNV and CDR2 is YYDKDF (reference sequence). The CDR3 is 14 amino acids. CDR3 DNA: TGTGCCACCAGCAGAGATTCCCGTTCGGTTGAGCAGTTCTTC. It yields the protein CATSRDSRSVEQFF.

This clone was seen only once. This chain connects TRBV10-3 to TRBJ2-1; 7 bases are shared with TRBD2. Per germline, CDR1 ENHRY and CDR2 SYGVKD. V shed 3 bases, J shed 5 bases, and the junction held 7 bases outside the gene matches. The CDR3 extends over 15 amino acids. Written as DNA, the CDR3 is TGTGCCATCAGTGAATCTCTAGCGGCCGACAATGAGCAGTTCTTC. This sequence encodes CAISESLAADNEQFF.

This chain links TRBV7-3 with TRBJ2-1; TRBD2 is a possible D gene (6 bases). This CDR3 comprises 18 residues. Trimming pared 1 base from V and 6 bases from J, leaving 22 bases between. Germline-derived CDR1 and CDR2 are SGHTA and FQGTGA. CDR3 nucleotide sequence: TGTGCCAGCAGCTTAAACTCTCGCGGGGCAGGTCCGCTCAATGAGCAGTTCTTC. Translating it yields CASSLNSRGAGPLNEQFF.

The chain employs TRBV7-9 and TRBJ1-6; possibly TRBD1 for D (6 bases). The CDR3 has 15 amino acids. Germline CDR1 is SEHNR and CDR2 is FQNEAQ (reference sequence). V lost 5 bases and J 7 bases, leaving 15 bases between the germline ends. Written as DNA, the CDR3 is TGTGCCAGCAGCGATCAACAGGGTTACAATTCACCCCTCCACTTT. It yields the protein CASSDQQGYNSPLHF.

J is TRBJ2-5 and V is TRBV4-1; possible D gene TRBD2, 5 bases. Near its end, the DNA agrees better with TRBJ2-7, so the J call may be wrong. Germline V lookup: CDR1 MGHRA, CDR2 YSYEKL. This CDR3 has 13 amino acids. In DNA, the CDR3 is TGCGCCAGCAGCCAATGGGAGAGATACGAGCAGTACTTC. This encodes CASSQWERYEQYF.

A few counts support this clone. This chain joins TRBV7-9 and TRBJ1-1, with a possible D match to TRBD1 (6 bases). The CDR3 has 14 amino acids. Germline loops: CDR1 SEHNR, CDR2 FQNEAQ (reference sequence). Trimming took 5 bases from V and 2 from J, leaving 12 bases between them. CDR3 residues: CASSPTGINTEAFF. The CDR3 DNA is TGTGCCAGCAGCCCCACAGGGATTAACACTGAAGCTTTCTTT. The variable domain in full, with the rest retrieved from reference TRBV7-9 and TRBJ1-1, is DTGVSQNPRHKITKRGQNVTFRCDPISEHNRLYWYRQTLGQGPEFLTYFQNEAQLEKSRLLSDRFSAERPKGSFSTLEIQRTEQGDSAMYLCASSPTGINTEAFFGQGTRLTVV.

This chain uses TRBV28 with TRBJ2-1, with D unresolved. The CDR3 has 14 residues. Between the trimmed V and J ends, which lost 6 bases and 3 bases, there was a span of 12 bases. In germline, CDR1 is MDHEN, CDR2 SYDVKM. The CDR3: CASRPGPHYNEQFF. The CDR3 nucleotides are TGTGCCAGCAGACCCGGGCCGCACTACAATGAGCAGTTCTTC.

The chain couples TRBV27 to TRBJ1-1; TRBD1 matches 7 bases. The CDR3 length is 14 residues. J was trimmed by 3 bases and V by 5 bases; bases with no gene match: 6. Germline V gene lookup returns CDR1 MNHEY and CDR2 SMNVEV (reference sequence). The CDR3 sequence: CASSRGLRDTEAFF. DNA for the CDR3: TGTGCCAGCAGTAGGGGGCTCAGGGACACTGAAGCTTTCTTT.

The chain employs TRBV7-2 and TRBJ1-2, with a possible D match to TRBD1 (6 bases). Germline V CDR1 and CDR2: SGHTA, FQGNSA. The CDR3 length is 15 residues. V gave up 5 bases and J gave up 4 bases, with 17 bases separating them. CDR3 protein: CASSVSPPGAYGYTF. CDR3 coding DNA: TGTGCCAGCAGCGTATCTCCCCCGGGGGCCTATGGCTACACCTTC.

The chain combines TRBV12-5 with TRBJ1-5; 7 bases fit TRBD1. Per the germline V gene, CDR1 is LGHNT and CDR2 is FRNRAP. There are 15 residues in the CDR3. DNA of the CDR3: TGTGCGACGCCCAGGGGGGAGCGAGTGCATCAGCCCCAGCATTTT. Translated: CATPRGERVHQPQHF.